This T cell receptor beta chain was observed in a study of OX40 agonist ivuxolimab in advanced cancers. The wider study: Partial responses were seen in three patients, one with hepatocellular carcinoma and two with cutaneous melanoma. Findings and caveats of the study: Averaging showed that CD8+ T cells had more expanded clones than CD4+ did.

As regards this clone: What it recognizes is unknown.

This CDR3 region has 13 residues. Germline CDR1 and CDR2: SGHRS and YFSETQ. V was shortened by 5 bases and J by 8 bases, with 16 bases between the two germline ends. Profiled with immunoSEQ multiplex PCR; TCRdb holds only in-frame clones, not every one. The table includes some 85,000 clones, around nine tenths detected once. The genes are TRBV5-1 and TRBJ1-2; weak D call: TRBD1 (5 bases). This receptor was taken from an adult with an advanced solid tumor such as melanoma, head and neck, liver or kidney cancer. The sequencing here drew on CD4+ or CD8+ T cells sorted from blood, taken in a trial of the OX40 agonist ivuxolimab. The DNA for the CDR3 is TGCGCCAGCAGTACTGGGGCCTCGGGAGGCTACACCTTC. Protein: CASSTGASGGYTF.